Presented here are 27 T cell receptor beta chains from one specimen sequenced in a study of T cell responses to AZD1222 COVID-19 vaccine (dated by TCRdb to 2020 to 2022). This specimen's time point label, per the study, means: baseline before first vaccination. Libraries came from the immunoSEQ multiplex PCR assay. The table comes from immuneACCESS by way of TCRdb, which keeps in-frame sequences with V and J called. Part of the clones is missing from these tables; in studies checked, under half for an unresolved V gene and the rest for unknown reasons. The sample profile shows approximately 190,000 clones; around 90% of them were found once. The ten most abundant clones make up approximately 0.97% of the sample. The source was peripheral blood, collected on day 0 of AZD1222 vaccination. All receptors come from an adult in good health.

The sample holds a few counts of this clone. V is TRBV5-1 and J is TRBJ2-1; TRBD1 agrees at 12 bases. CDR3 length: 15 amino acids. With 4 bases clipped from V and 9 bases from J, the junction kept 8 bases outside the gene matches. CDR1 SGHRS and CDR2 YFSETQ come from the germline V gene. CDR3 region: CASSPGTGGAGEQFF. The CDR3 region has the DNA TGCGCCAGCAGCCCGGGGACAGGGGGCGCGGGTGAGCAGTTCTTC.

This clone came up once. The CDR3 is CASSVLGTGVGYNEQFF. CDR3 sequence (DNA): TGTGCCAGCAGCGTACTCGGGACAGGGGTCGGCTACAATGAGCAGTTCTTC. This rearrangement joins TRBV13 to TRBJ2-1; 10 positions match TRBD1. Germline V CDR1 and CDR2: PRHDT, FYEKMQ (reference sequence). This CDR3 is 17 amino acids long. The trim removed 5 bases at V and 3 bases at J, leaving 10 bases unmatched.

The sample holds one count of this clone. The DNA for the CDR3 is TGTGCCAGCAGCGTAGGTACCGGGGGAGCTTTCTTT. This gives the protein CASSVGTGGAFF. V usage is TRBV9 and J usage is TRBJ1-1; possibly TRBD1 for D (5 bases). The CDR3 consists of 12 residues. Trimming took 0 bases from V and 10 from J, leaving 10 bases between them. The germline V gene has CDR1 SGDLS and CDR2 YYNGEE.

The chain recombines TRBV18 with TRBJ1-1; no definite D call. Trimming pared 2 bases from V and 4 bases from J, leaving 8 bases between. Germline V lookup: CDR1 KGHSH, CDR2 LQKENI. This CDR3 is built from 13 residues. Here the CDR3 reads CASSPKGSTEAFF. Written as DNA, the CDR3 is TGTGCCAGCTCACCAAAGGGAAGCACTGAAGCTTTCTTT.

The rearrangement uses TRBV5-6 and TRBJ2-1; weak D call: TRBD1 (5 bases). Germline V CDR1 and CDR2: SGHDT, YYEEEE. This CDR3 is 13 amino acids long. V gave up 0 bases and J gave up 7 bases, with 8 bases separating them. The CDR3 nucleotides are TGTGCCAGCAGCTTGGAAAGGGGAAATGAGCAGTTCTTC. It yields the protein CASSLERGNEQFF.

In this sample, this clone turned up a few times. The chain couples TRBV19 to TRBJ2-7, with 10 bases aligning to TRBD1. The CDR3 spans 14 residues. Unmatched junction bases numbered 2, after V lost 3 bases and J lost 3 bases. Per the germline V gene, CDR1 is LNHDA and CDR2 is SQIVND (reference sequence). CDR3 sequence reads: CASSIGQGGYEQYF. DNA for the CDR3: TGTGCCAGTAGTATTGGACAGGGGGGCTACGAGCAGTACTTC.

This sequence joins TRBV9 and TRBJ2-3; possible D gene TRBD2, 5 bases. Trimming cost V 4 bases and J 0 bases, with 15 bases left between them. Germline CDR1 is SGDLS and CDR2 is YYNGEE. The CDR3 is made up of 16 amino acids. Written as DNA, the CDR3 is TGTGCCAGCAGCCCCCGGCTAGCTACAAGCACAGATACGCAGTATTTT. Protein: CASSPRLATSTDTQYF.

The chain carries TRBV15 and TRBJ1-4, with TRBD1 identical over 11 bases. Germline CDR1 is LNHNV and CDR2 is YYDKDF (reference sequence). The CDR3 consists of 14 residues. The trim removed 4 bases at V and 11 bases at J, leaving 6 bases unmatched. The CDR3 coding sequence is TGTGCCACCAGCATCGGACAGGGGGCTGCGAAACTGTTTTTT. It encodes CATSIGQGAAKLFF.

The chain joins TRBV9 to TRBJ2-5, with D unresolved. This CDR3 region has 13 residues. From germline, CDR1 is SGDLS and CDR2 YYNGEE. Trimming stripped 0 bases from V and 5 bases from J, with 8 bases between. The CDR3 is CASSVGSSETQYF. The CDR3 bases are TGTGCCAGCAGCGTAGGGTCCAGCGAGACCCAGTACTTC.

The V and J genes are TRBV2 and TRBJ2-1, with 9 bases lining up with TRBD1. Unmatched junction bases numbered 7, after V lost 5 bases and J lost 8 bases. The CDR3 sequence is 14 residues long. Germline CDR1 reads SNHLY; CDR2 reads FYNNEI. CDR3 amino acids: CASSFRDRDHEQFF. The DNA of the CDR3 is TGTGCCAGCAGTTTCCGGGACAGGGACCATGAGCAGTTCTTC.

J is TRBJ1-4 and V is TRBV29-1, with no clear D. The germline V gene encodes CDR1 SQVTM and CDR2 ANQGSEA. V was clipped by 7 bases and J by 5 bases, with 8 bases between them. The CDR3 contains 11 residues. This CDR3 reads CSASVNEKLFF. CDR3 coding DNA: TGCAGCGCAAGCGTCAATGAAAAACTGTTTTTT.

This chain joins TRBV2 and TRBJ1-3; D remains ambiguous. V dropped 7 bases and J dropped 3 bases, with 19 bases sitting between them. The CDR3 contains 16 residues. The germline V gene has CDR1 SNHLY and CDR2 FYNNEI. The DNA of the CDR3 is TGTGCCAGCACTGGCACATCGGGGAAAGGTGGAAACACCATATATTTT. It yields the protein CASTGTSGKGGNTIYF.

The CDR3 loop is CASSLVLAGGGNEQFF. CDR3 bases: TGTGCCAGCAGCTTAGTACTAGCGGGAGGAGGGAATGAGCAGTTCTTC. The chain uses TRBV7-8 and TRBJ2-1, with 12 bases aligning to TRBD2. The CDR3 totals 16 residues. Trimming took 1 base from V and 7 from J; bases not matched to a gene: 5. From germline, CDR1 is SGHVS and CDR2 FQNEAQ.

The CDR3 sequence is CATSDPRGSANEKLFF. CDR3 sequence (DNA): TGTGCCACCAGTGACCCCCGGGGCTCAGCTAATGAAAAACTGTTTTTT. The genes are TRBV24-1 and TRBJ1-4; D possibly corresponds to TRBD1 (5 bases). This CDR3 contains 16 residues. The V end was cut by 4 bases, the J end by 3 bases, with 14 bases between. CDR1 KGHDR and CDR2 SFDVKD come from the germline V gene.

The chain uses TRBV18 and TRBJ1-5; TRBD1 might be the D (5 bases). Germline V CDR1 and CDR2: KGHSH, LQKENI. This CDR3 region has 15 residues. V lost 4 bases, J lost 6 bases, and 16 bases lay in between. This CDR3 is CASSLGPGSGQPQHF. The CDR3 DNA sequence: TGTGCCAGCTCACTGGGGCCGGGATCGGGTCAGCCCCAGCATTTT.

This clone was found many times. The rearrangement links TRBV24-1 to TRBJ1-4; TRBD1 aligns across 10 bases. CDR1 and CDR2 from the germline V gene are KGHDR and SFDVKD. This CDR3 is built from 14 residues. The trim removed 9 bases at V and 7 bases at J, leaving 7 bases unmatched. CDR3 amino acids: CATRQGAFREKLFF. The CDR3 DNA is TGTGCCACCCGACAGGGGGCGTTCCGTGAAAAACTGTTTTTT.

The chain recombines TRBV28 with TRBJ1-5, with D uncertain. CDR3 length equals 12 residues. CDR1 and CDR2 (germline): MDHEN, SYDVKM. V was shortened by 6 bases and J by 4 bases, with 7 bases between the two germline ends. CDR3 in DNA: TGTGCCAGCAGGGTCGTAAATCAGCCCCAGCATTTT. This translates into CASRVVNQPQHF. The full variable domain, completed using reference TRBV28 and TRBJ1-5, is DVKVTQSSRYLVKRTGEKVFLECVQDMDHENMFWYRQDPGLGLRLIYFSYDVKMKEKGDIPEGYSVSREKKERFSLILESASTNQTSMYLCASRVVNQPQHFGDGTRLSIL.

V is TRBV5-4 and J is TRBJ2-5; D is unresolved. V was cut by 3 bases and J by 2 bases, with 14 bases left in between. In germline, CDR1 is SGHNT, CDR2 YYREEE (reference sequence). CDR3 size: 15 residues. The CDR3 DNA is TGTGCCAGCAGCTGGGCTGGCAGGAGACAAGAGACCCAGTACTTC. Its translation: CASSWAGRRQETQYF.

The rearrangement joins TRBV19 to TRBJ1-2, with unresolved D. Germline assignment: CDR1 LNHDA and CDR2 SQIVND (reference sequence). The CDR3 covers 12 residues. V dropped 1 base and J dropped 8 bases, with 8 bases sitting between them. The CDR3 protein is CASSIVEGGYTF. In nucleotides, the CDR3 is TGTGCCAGTAGTATAGTCGAAGGGGGCTACACCTTC.

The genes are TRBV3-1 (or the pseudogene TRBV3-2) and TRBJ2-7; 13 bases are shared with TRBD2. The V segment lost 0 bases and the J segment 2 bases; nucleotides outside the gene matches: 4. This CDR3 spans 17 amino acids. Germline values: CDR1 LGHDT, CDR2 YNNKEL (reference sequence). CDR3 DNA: TGTGCCAGCAGCCAAGAACGTGGGACTAGCGGGACCTACGAGCAGTACTTC. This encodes CASSQERGTSGTYEQYF.

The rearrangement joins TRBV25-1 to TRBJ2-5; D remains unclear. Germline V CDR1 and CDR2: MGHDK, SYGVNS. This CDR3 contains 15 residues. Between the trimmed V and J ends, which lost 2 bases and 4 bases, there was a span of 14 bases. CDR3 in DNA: TGTGCCAGCAGTGAACCGACTGGGGTGGGAGAGACCCAGTACTTC. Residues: CASSEPTGVGETQYF.

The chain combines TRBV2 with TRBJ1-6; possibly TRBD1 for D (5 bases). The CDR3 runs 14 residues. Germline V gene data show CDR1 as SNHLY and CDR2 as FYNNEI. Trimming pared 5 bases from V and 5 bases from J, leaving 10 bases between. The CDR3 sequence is CASSLDKNNSPLHF. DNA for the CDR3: TGTGCCAGCAGTCTGGACAAAAATAATTCACCCCTCCACTTT.

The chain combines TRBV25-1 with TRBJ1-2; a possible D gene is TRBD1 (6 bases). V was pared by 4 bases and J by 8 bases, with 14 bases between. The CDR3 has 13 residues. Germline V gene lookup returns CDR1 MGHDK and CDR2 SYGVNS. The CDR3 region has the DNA TGTGCCAGCAGTGGAGCTTGGGGGCCGGGCTACACCTTC. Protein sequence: CASSGAWGPGYTF.

The CDR3 region is CASSLSGLAADTQYF. DNA of the CDR3: TGTGCCAGCAGTTTATCTGGTCTAGCTGCCGATACGCAGTATTTT. This chain uses TRBV28 with TRBJ2-3; D possibly corresponds to TRBD2 (5 bases). From germline, CDR1 is MDHEN and CDR2 SYDVKM. The CDR3 has 15 residues. Trimming left V 1 base short and J 6 bases short, with 14 bases between.

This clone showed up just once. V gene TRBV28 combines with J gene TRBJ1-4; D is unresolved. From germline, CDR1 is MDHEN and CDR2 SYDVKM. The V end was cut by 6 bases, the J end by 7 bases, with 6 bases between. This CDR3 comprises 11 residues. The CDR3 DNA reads TGTGCCAGCAGGCGGAGTGAAAAACTGTTTTTT. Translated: CASRRSEKLFF.

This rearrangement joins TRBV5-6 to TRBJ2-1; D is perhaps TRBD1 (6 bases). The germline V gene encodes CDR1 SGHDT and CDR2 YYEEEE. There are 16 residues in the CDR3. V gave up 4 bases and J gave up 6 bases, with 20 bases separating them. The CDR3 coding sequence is TGTGCCAGCAGCCCACTCCGGGACAACCCGCCCAATGAGCAGTTCTTC. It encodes CASSPLRDNPPNEQFF.

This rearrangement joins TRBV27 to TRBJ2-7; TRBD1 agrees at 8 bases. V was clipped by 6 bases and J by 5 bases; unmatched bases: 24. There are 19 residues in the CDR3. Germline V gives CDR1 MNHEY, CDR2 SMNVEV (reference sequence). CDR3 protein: CASRPIPTTTGDLRNEQYF. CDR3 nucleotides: TGTGCCAGCAGACCCATTCCCACCACGACAGGGGACCTTAGAAACGAGCAGTACTTC.